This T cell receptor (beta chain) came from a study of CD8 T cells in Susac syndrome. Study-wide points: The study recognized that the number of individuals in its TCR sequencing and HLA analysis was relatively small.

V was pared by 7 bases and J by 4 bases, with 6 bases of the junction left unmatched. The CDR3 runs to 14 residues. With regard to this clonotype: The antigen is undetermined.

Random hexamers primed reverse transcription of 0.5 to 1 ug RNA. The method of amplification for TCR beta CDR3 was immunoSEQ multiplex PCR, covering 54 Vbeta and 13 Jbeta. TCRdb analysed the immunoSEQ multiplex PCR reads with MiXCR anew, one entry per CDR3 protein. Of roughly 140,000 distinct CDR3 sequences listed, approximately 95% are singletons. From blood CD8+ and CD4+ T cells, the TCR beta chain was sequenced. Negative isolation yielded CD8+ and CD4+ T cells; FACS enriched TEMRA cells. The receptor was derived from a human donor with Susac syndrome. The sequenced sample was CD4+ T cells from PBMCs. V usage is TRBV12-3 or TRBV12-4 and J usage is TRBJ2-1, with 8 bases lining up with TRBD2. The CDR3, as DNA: TGTGCCAGCAAGGGGAGCGGGGGTTACAATGAGCAGTTCTTC. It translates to CASKGSGGYNEQFF.